Each of the 10 T cell receptor beta chains below was sequenced from the same sample in a study of radiotherapy plus CTLA-4 blockade in lung cancer. Clones were sequenced by immunoSEQ multiplex PCR, and TCRdb holds only the in-frame ones, with some missing. Here the sample spans over 75,000 clones, under 90% being singletons. This specimen consisted of peripheral blood, obtained from a patient treated with radiotherapy plus ipilimumab. These receptors were collected from a human donor with non-small cell lung cancer who had stable disease on radiotherapy plus ipilimumab.

The CDR3 reads CASSPLWEQYF. The CDR3, as DNA: TGTGCCAGCAGCCCCCTCTGGGAGCAGTACTTC. The chain employs TRBV7-9 and TRBJ2-7; D is undetermined. Germline-derived CDR1 and CDR2 are SEHNR and FQNEAQ (reference sequence). V lost 5 bases, J lost 7 bases, and 9 bases lay in between. The CDR3 sequence is 11 residues long.

V usage is TRBV5-4 and J usage is TRBJ2-1; weak D call: TRBD2 (5 bases). This CDR3 contains 14 residues. Germline V CDR1 and CDR2: SGHNT, YYREEE (reference sequence). The ends were cut back, 0 bases at V and 10 bases at J, with 14 bases in the middle. CDR3 coding DNA: TGTGCCAGCAGCTTGGCCGGGGTTCCCCAAGAGCAGTTCTTC. It specifies CASSLAGVPQEQFF. Filled out from reference TRBV5-4 and TRBJ2-1, the complete variable domain reads ETGVTQSPTHLIKTRGQQVTLRCSSQSGHNTVSWYQQALGQGPQFIFQYYREEENGRGNFPPRFSGLQFPNYSSELNVNALELDDSALYLCASSLAGVPQEQFFGPGTRLTVL.

This clone was observed a single time. This CDR3 reads CATASRTRLFF. The CDR3, as DNA: TGCGCCACCGCGTCCCGGACAAGACTGTTTTTT. The chain carries TRBV23-1 and TRBJ1-4, with D perhaps TRBD1 (5 bases). TRBV23-1 is given ORF status, its function remaining uncertain. The CDR3 is 11 residues long. Between the trimmed V and J ends, which lost 10 bases and 13 bases, there was a span of 16 bases.

The chain is built from TRBV27 and TRBJ1-1; D uncertain. The CDR3 has 13 residues. Germline values: CDR1 MNHEY, CDR2 SMNVEV (reference sequence). Trimming shortened V by 4 bases and J by 8 bases, and 14 bases separated the two germline ends. The DNA of the CDR3 is TGTGCCAGCAGTTCCCTATCGCGGAAAGAAGCTTTCTTT. Translated: CASSSLSRKEAFF.

The chain joins TRBV19 to TRBJ1-5; the match to TRBD1 covers 9 bases. The CDR3 spans 15 residues. V gave up 11 bases and J gave up 5 bases; unmatched junction bases: 13. CDR1 is LNHDA, CDR2 SQIVND, per germline (reference sequence). The CDR3 DNA sequence: TGTGCCTCCCGGGACAGGGAAAGGCCGGATCAGCCCCAGCATTTT. Translation: CASRDRERPDQPQHF. The full variable domain, completed using reference TRBV19 and TRBJ1-5, is DGGITQSPKYLFRKEGQNVTLSCEQNLNHDAMYWYRQDPGQGLRLIYYSQIVNDFQKGDIAEGYSVSREKKESFPLTVTSAQKNPTAFYLCASRDRERPDQPQHFGDGTRLSIL.

CDR3 loop: CASSPLLGELFF. The CDR3 DNA is TGTGCCAGCTCACCACTCCTCGGGGAGCTGTTTTTT. The chain couples TRBV18 to TRBJ2-2, with no clear D. CDR1 is KGHSH and CDR2 is LQKENI in the germline V gene. The V end lost 1 base, the J end lost 7 bases, and 4 bases lay between the germline ends. The CDR3 extends over 12 amino acids.

The gene calls are TRBV28 and TRBJ2-1; the D gene is possibly TRBD2 (5 bases). The CDR3 is 13 residues long. V was shortened by 8 bases and J by 2 bases, with 10 bases between the two germline ends. Germline V gene lookup returns CDR1 MDHEN and CDR2 SYDVKM. CDR3 DNA sequence: TGTGCCAGCTTCAGAGCGGCCTACAATGAGCAGTTCTTC. It codes for CASFRAAYNEQFF.

The chain carries TRBV13 and TRBJ1-1, with 9 positions matching TRBD1. The CDR3 contains 15 residues. Unmatched junction bases numbered 4, after V lost 3 bases and J lost 2 bases. Germline CDR1 and CDR2: PRHDT and FYEKMQ (reference sequence). DNA for the CDR3: TGTGCCAGCAGCTTGGGACAGGGAGGAAACACTGAAGCTTTCTTT. Residues: CASSLGQGGNTEAFF.

V is TRBV5-1 and J is TRBJ2-7; 9 bases fit TRBD1. The CDR3 has 13 amino acids. In germline, CDR1 is SGHRS, CDR2 YFSETQ. With 3 bases clipped from V and 4 bases from J, the junction kept 2 bases outside the gene matches. CDR3 coding DNA: TGCGCCAGCAGCTCCGGACAGGGGTACGAGCAGTACTTC. This gives the protein CASSSGQGYEQYF.

This clone was recorded only once. This chain links TRBV28 with TRBJ1-2; 7 nucleotides agree with TRBD1. Germline V CDR1 and CDR2: MDHEN, SYDVKM. This CDR3 is 14 amino acids long. J was trimmed by 5 bases and V by 6 bases; bases with no gene match: 9. CDR3 sequence: CASRTGTAGYGYTF. CDR3 sequence (DNA): TGTGCCAGCAGAACGGGGACAGCGGGTTATGGCTACACCTTC.